A selection of T cell receptor beta chains follows, all from one sample in a study of graft-versus-host responses after intestinal transplantation. Measured with immunoSEQ multiplex PCR; TCRdb has only the in-frame clones, and not every one. The data show under 20,000 clones, roughly 86% seen once. The sample consisted of PBMCs, taken around 230 days after intestinal transplant. The receptors shown here come from a human patient who received an intestinal transplant, so some T cells may come from the graft donor. The CDR3 runs from the conserved cysteine through the conserved F or W. D genes are given only for firm matches. Rows give clone size only sometimes, using once, few, many, or a class for an expanded clone.

TRBJ2-5,TRBV5-4,-,-,TGTGCCAGCAGCTTGACCAGGGAAGAGACCCAGTACTTC,CASSLTREETQYF
TRBJ1-1,TRBV7-9,-,TRBD1,TGTGCCAGCAGCCTCGGACAGGGAGCTTTCTTT,CASSLGQGAFF
TRBJ1-6,TRBV6-1,-,-,TGTGCCAGCAGTGAATTGATCGGGAATTCACCCCTCCACTTT,CASSELIGNSPLHF
TRBJ1-2,TRBV4-1,-,-,TGCGCCAGCAGCCAACCACTCGCCGCTCGCGGACCTGGCTACACCTTC,CASSQPLAARGPGYTF
TRBJ1-2,TRBV5-8,once,TRBD1,TGTGCCAGCAGCCAGGACAGGGGAAATGGCTACACCTTC,CASSQDRGNGYTF
TRBJ1-2,TRBV6-1,-,-,TGTGCCAGCAGTCCCCCTAGGGGGAATGGCTACACCTTC,CASSPPRGNGYTF
TRBJ2-7,TRBV10-2,-,-,TGCGCCAGCAGTGAGTTACGGTCTTCCTACGAGCAGTACTTC,CASSELRSSYEQYF
TRBJ1-3,TRBV6-5,-,-,TGTGCCAGCAGGTCAAGTGGGAGCTCTGGAAACACCATATATTTT,CASRSSGSSGNTIYF
TRBJ1-1,TRBV11-3,-,-,TGTGCCAGCAGCTCCTTACAGGGTCGGGAAGCTTTCTTT,CASSSLQGREAFF
TRBJ1-2,TRBV5-1,once,TRBD1,TGCGCCAGCAGCCCAGATGGACAGGGCGGCTATGGCTACACCTTC,CASSPDGQGGYGYTF
TRBJ1-5,TRBV6-1,-,-,TGTGCCAGCAGTGAAGCGGTGGGGGGGTATCAGCCCCAGCATTTT,CASSEAVGGYQPQHF
TRBJ2-5,TRBV7-3,-,-,TGTGCCAGCAGCTTCGACAGTTTTGCAGAGACCCAGTACTTC,CASSFDSFAETQYF
TRBJ1-1,TRBV18,-,TRBD1,TGTGCCAGCTCACCATACCCAGGGGGGACAAGCCCTGAAGCTTTCTTT,CASSPYPGGTSPEAFF
TRBJ1-2,TRBV6-5,-,TRBD1,TGTGCCAGCAGTGACTCAGGGGGTAACTATGGCTACACCTTC,CASSDSGGNYGYTF
TRBJ1-2,TRBV7-9,-,TRBD1,TGTGCCAGCAGCTCAGGGGGTGGCTACACCTTC,CASSSGGGYTF
TRBJ1-6,TRBV5-1,-,TRBD1,TGCGCCAGCAGCCCAAACGGACAGGCAAATTCACCCCTCCACTTT,CASSPNGQANSPLHF
TRBJ2-3,TRBV6-5,once,TRBD1,TGTGCCAGCAGCCGACAGGGGGCGAATGCAGATACGCAGTATTTT,CASSRQGANADTQYF